This T cell receptor beta chain was observed in a study of early T cells in non-severe SARS-CoV-2 infection. The V gene lost 2 bases and the J gene lost 6 bases, with 1 base spanning the gap. The CDR3 runs 11 residues. The V gene's germline CDR1 is SGHTA and CDR2 FQGNSA. Each cDNA molecule carried a unique molecular identifier. TCRdb fed the 5' RACE reads into MiXCR, producing one record per CDR3 protein. The table records about 47,000 distinct CDR3 sequences, roughly 9.6% of them present only once. The V gene is TRBV7-2, the J gene TRBJ2-2; D is unresolved. This clonotype was obtained from an adult who was a healthcare worker with PCR-confirmed SARS-CoV-2 infection or an uninfected control (not recorded which). The material sequenced was whole blood. The CDR3 DNA follows: TGTGCCAGCAGCTTATCCGGGGAGCTGTTTTTT. It is translated as CASSLSGELFF.